A single sample gave rise to the 19 T cell receptor beta chains below, sequenced in a study of tumor and adjacent non-tumor tissue in lung cancer. RNA was extracted from bulk tissue without any cell sorting. Distant lung tissue was collected more than 3 cm away from the tumor edge. Three rounds of nested PCR, following a modified ARM-PCR protocol, produced the TCRbeta library. TCRdb itself ran the multiplex PCR reads through MiXCR, one entry per CDR3 protein. This sample has about 86,000 distinct CDR3 sequences, with roughly 77% found just once. Sequenced: distant non-tumor lung tissue. The receptors here all came from a woman aged 45 to 65 with non-small cell lung cancer.

The chain is built from TRBV10-2 and TRBJ2-3; D not resolved. This CDR3 has 15 amino acids. Per germline, CDR1 WSHSY and CDR2 SAAADI. V was trimmed by 7 bases and J by 0 bases, leaving 14 bases between them. DNA for the CDR3: TGCGCCAGCAATGTAGACCGTACTAGCACAGATACGCAGTATTTT. The encoded protein is CASNVDRTSTDTQYF.

This chain connects TRBV6-5 to TRBJ2-1; TRBD1 aligns across 7 bases. This CDR3 has 14 amino acids. Germline V lookup: CDR1 MNHEY, CDR2 SVGAGI. J gave up 1 base and V 11 bases, and 8 bases lay outside the gene matches. For the CDR3, the DNA is TGTGCCGGCGGTGACAGGGAATCCTACAATGAGCAGTTCTTC. Translated: CAGGDRESYNEQFF.

To note about this clonotype: One end of the junction fails to match germline, which may point to a read error. The V call is TRBV28, the J call TRBJ2-1; unclear D gene. The length of the CDR3 is 11 residues. From germline, CDR1 is MDHEN and CDR2 SYDVKM. The CDR3 reads CASRRYNVQFF. The CDR3 DNA sequence: TGTGCCAGCAGGCGATACAATGTGCAGTTCTTT.

By share of the sample, this clonotype is large. The chain uses TRBV11-2 and TRBJ2-7, with D perhaps TRBD2 (6 bases). V was pared by 5 bases and J by 3 bases, with 11 bases between. The CDR3 contains 13 residues. Germline V lookup: CDR1 SGHAT, CDR2 FQNNGV. Here the CDR3 reads CASSPGGVYEQYF. CDR3 nucleotides: TGTGCCAGCAGCCCGGGCGGGGTCTACGAGCAGTACTTC.

Note on this clonotype: This CDR3 fails to terminate in the conserved phenylalanine or tryptophan, so it likely reflects a read error. Because the CDR3's place on the DNA is in doubt, the DNA is left out and the CDR3 is given as listed by TCRdb. V usage is TRBV4-1 and J usage is TRBJ2-1; the DNA was not compared with TRBD2, the D call given in the table. Looked up from germline, CDR1 is MGHRA and CDR2 is YSYEKL. The CDR3 length equals 15 residues, ends included. The CDR3 reads CASSQVIGSVNEQLL.

As to this clonotype: The CDR3 end shows no conserved phenylalanine or tryptophan, and so a read error is likely. The chain recombines TRBV7-9 with TRBJ2-7, with D maybe TRBD2 (5 bases). Germline CDR1 and CDR2: SEHNR and FQNEAQ (reference sequence). V gave up 0 bases and J gave up 4 bases, with 13 bases separating them. The length of the CDR3 is 15 residues. CDR3 loop: CASSLAGDITYEQYL. CDR3 nucleotide sequence: TGTGCCAGCAGCTTAGCGGGAGATATTACGTACGAGCAGTACCTC.

With respect to this clonotype: Germline is not matched at one junction end, which may reflect a read error. The chain is built from TRBV12-3 or TRBV12-4 and TRBJ2-7; TRBD1 might be the D (5 bases). The CDR3 runs 12 residues. In DNA, the CDR3 is TGTGCTAGCAGTCCCAGGACATGGATCGGCTTCTTC. Its protein product is CASSPRTWIGFF.

In regard to this clonotype: At one end the junction does not follow the germline gene, possibly because of a read error. V usage is TRBV6-5 and J usage is TRBJ1-2, with D unresolved. The CDR3 totals 14 residues. Per the germline V gene, CDR1 is MNHEY and CDR2 is SVGAGI. CDR3 in DNA: TGTGCCAGCAGTTACCGAGCCAGAGATTATGACTACACCTTC. Translation gives CASSYRARDYDYTF.

Notes on this clonotype: A read error may be the cause here, since a much bigger clone is one base away. The CDR3 region has the DNA TGTGCCAGCAGCTTAGGGACTAGCCGAGAGACCCAGCACTTC. It specifies CASSLGTSRETQHF. This chain links TRBV11-2 with TRBJ2-5; 8 positions match TRBD2. CDR1 is SGHAT and CDR2 is FQNNGV in the germline V gene. The CDR3 is 14 residues long.

This clonotype has only a few counts. A read error may be the cause here, since a much bigger clone is one base away. The chain carries TRBV13 and TRBJ1-1; D remains unclear. Trimming shortened V by 3 bases and J by 4 bases, and 15 bases separated the two germline ends. CDR1 PRHDT and CDR2 FYEKMQ come from the germline V gene (reference sequence). The CDR3 contains 15 residues. CDR3 nucleotides: TGTGCCAGCAGCTTCGGCCCAGTCCGGGGCACTGAAGCTTTCTTT. Encoded protein: CASSFGPVRGTEAFF.

The chain couples TRBV6-6 to TRBJ2-3; D call uncertain. This CDR3 has 14 amino acids. The ends were cut back, 7 bases at V and 15 bases at J, with 26 bases in the middle. Germline values: CDR1 MNHNY, CDR2 SVGAGI (reference sequence). CDR3 sequence reads: CASTKDNTTDTRYF. CDR3 in DNA: TGTGCCAGCACCAAAGACAATACCACAGATACGCGATATTTT.

As concerns this clonotype: Mismatch with germline at one junction end may stem from a read error. The gene calls are TRBV6-6 and TRBJ1-4, with TRBD1 matching over 7 bases. Germline V lookup: CDR1 MNHNY, CDR2 SVGAGI (reference sequence). The CDR3 is 15 residues long. The CDR3: CASSYSDRQGEKLLF. DNA for the CDR3: TGTGCTAGCAGTTACTCGGACAGGCAGGGGGAAAAACTGTTATTT.

The count of this clonotype is one. A read error may be the cause here, since a much bigger clone is one base away. The chain carries TRBV28 and TRBJ2-7; the D gene is possibly TRBD2 (6 bases). V was clipped by 10 bases and J by 7 bases, with 20 bases between them. The CDR3 spans 13 residues. Looked up from germline, CDR1 is MDHEN and CDR2 is SYDVKM. This CDR3 reads CANSTSWGREQYF. In DNA, the CDR3 is TGTGCCAACAGCACTAGCTGGGGAAGGGAGCAGTACTTC. Together with reference TRBV28 and TRBJ2-7, the CDR3 gives the full variable domain: DVKVTQSSRYLVKRTGEKVFLECVQDMDHENMFWYRQDPGLGLRLIYFSYDVKMKEKGDIPEGYSVSREKKERFSLILESASTNQTSMYLCANSTSWGREQYFGPGTRLTVT.

This chain connects TRBV20-1 to TRBJ2-3; D is possibly TRBD1 (6 bases). Between the trimmed V and J ends, which lost 1 base and 4 bases, there was a span of 12 bases. From germline, CDR1 is DFQATT and CDR2 SNEGSKA (reference sequence). The CDR3 is made up of 14 amino acids. The CDR3 DNA reads as TGCAGTGCTAGAGTCGGTGAGGGGGCAGATACGCAGTATTTT. Encoded protein: CSARVGEGADTQYF.

The V call is TRBV11-3, the J call TRBJ1-1; D not resolved. CDR1 and CDR2 (germline): SGHNT, YENEEA. The ends were cut back, 10 bases at V and 2 bases at J, with 17 bases in the middle. This CDR3 has 14 residues. CDR3 nucleotides: TGTGCCATCACCCCCGACGGCCGTAACACTGAAGCTTTCTTT. It codes for CAITPDGRNTEAFF.

This sequence joins TRBV5-1 and TRBJ1-2; the D is unclear. From germline, CDR1 is SGHRS and CDR2 YFSETQ. This CDR3 region has 16 residues. The CDR3 region is CVNSFGSSPKNNGYTF. For the CDR3, the DNA is TGCGTCAACAGCTTCGGGTCGTCACCAAAGAACAATGGCTACACCTTC.

The genes are TRBV29-1 and TRBJ2-3, with D possibly matching TRBD2 (5 bases). The CDR3 is 15 amino acids. V gave up 0 bases and J gave up 1 base, with 11 bases separating them. Germline-derived CDR1 and CDR2 are SQVTM and ANQGSEA. The DNA for the CDR3 is TGCAGCGTTGAAGATCGAACTAGATGCACAGATACGCAGTATTTT. The encoded protein is CSVEDRTRCTDTQYF.

In regard to this clonotype: Without the conserved terminal phenylalanine or tryptophan, this CDR3 likely stems from a read error. The chain joins TRBV11-2 to TRBJ2-2; tentative D call: TRBD1 (6 bases). The CDR3 has 15 residues. Germline lookup yields CDR1 SGHAT and CDR2 FQNNGV. The CDR3: CASSLARGMSGKLFY. Here the CDR3 DNA reads TGTGCCAGCAGCTTGGCCAGGGGAATGTCCGGGAAGCTGTTTTAT.

As for this clonotype: A junction boundary mismatches the germline segment, possibly from a read error. The rearrangement joins TRBV11-2 to TRBJ2-5, with TRBD2 matching over 10 bases. The length of the CDR3 is 15 residues. Germline loops: CDR1 SGHAT, CDR2 FQNNGV. CDR3 sequence (DNA): TGTGCCAGCAGCTTAGGCACTAGCGGGAAAGAGACCCACTACTTC. Its translation: CASSLGTSGKETHYF.